What follows are 14 T cell receptor beta chains derived from one specimen sequenced in a study of blood T cell repertoires in COVID-19. The assay was immunoSEQ multiplex PCR, and TCRdb's table has in-frame clones only and misses some. Here the sample spans about 210,000 clones, around 85% being singletons. Sequencing was done on a sample of peripheral blood. These receptors were collected from a woman in her sixties or seventies with COVID-19, enrolled during active disease.

The genes are TRBV7-2 and TRBJ1-5; D is perhaps TRBD1 (5 bases). The CDR3 has 14 amino acids. CDR1 SGHTA and CDR2 FQGNSA come from the germline V gene. V was shortened by 1 base and J by 7 bases, with 11 bases between the two germline ends. The CDR3 loop is CASSLVVGEQPQHF. The CDR3 region has the DNA TGTGCCAGCAGCTTAGTGGTAGGGGAACAGCCCCAGCATTTT. Based on the CDR3 plus reference TRBV7-2 and TRBJ1-5, the full variable domain is GAGVSQSPSNKVTEKGKDVELRCDPISGHTALYWYRQSLGQGLEFLIYFQGNSAPDKSGLPSDRFSAERTGGSVSTLTIQRTQQEDSAVYLCASSLVVGEQPQHFGDGTRLSIL.

For this clone: The junction does not match germline at one end; this may be a read error. The J gene is TRBJ2-2, the V gene TRBV7-7, with a weak D call TRBD1 (5 bases). Germline V gene data show CDR1 as SSHAT and CDR2 as FNYEAQ (reference sequence). This CDR3 contains 14 residues. This CDR3 reads CASSLQANTGELFF. As DNA, the CDR3 is TGTGCTAGCAGCTTACAGGCAAACACCGGGGAGCTGTTTTTT.

The chain recombines TRBV28 with TRBJ1-1, with TRBD1 matching over 10 bases. V gave up 5 bases and J gave up 3 bases; unmatched junction bases: 6. CDR3 length: 15 residues. Germline loops: CDR1 MDHEN, CDR2 SYDVKM. This CDR3 is CASSTRDRGYTEAFF. In nucleotides, the CDR3 is TGTGCCAGCAGTACGCGGGACAGGGGATACACTGAAGCTTTCTTT.

A single count supports this clone. The chain combines TRBV6-1 with TRBJ2-5; D may be TRBD1 (5 bases). Germline values: CDR1 MNHNS, CDR2 SASEGT. This CDR3 region has 14 residues. Trimming took 3 bases from V and 2 from J, leaving 10 bases between them. CDR3 region: CASSDPGSQETQYF. The CDR3 coding sequence is TGTGCCAGCAGTGATCCAGGGTCTCAAGAGACCCAGTACTTC.

Written as DNA, the CDR3 is TGTGCCAGCAGTTACTACGGGACTAGCGTTGGCGGGGAGCTGTTTTTT. It specifies CASSYYGTSVGGELFF. This chain uses TRBV6-5 with TRBJ2-2; 10 bases are a match to TRBD2. Germline trimming cut 1 base from V and 7 bases from J; bases unmatched to any gene: 6. CDR1 is MNHEY, CDR2 SVGAGI, per germline. The CDR3 is 16 residues long.

This chain joins TRBV9 and TRBJ2-7; 8 bases line up with TRBD1. In germline, CDR1 is SGDLS, CDR2 YYNGEE. V shed 0 bases and J 5 bases; nucleotides not matched to a gene: 4. This CDR3 comprises 14 residues. CDR3 sequence reads: CASSVDSDRDEQYF. The DNA for the CDR3 is TGTGCCAGCAGCGTAGATTCGGACAGGGACGAGCAGTACTTC.

This chain connects TRBV30 to TRBJ2-7; 8 nucleotides agree with TRBD2. The CDR3 totals 13 residues. Germline CDR1 GTSNPN, CDR2 SVGIG (reference sequence). V was clipped by 4 bases and J by 6 bases; unmatched bases: 8. CDR3 sequence reads: CAWTSGGAGEQYF. CDR3 sequence (DNA): TGTGCCTGGACGTCCGGGGGGGCTGGCGAGCAGTACTTC.

The chain recombines TRBV15 with TRBJ1-6; D not certain. The CDR3 extends over 14 amino acids. V was pared by 4 bases and J by 9 bases, with 13 bases between. The germline CDR1 and CDR2 sequences are LNHNV and YYDKDF (reference sequence). As DNA, the CDR3 is TGTGCCACCAGCAACCAACGGAGTTTTTCACCCCTCCACTTT. Its protein is CATSNQRSFSPLHF. The variable domain in full, completed from reference TRBV15 and TRBJ1-6, reads DAMVIQNPRYQVTQFGKPVTLSCSQTLNHNVMYWYQQKSSQAPKLLFHYYDKDFNNEADTPDNFQSRRPNTSFCFLDIRSPGLGDTAMYLCATSNQRSFSPLHFGNGTRLTVT.

The rearrangement joins TRBV9 to TRBJ1-3; 7 bases fit TRBD1. V was pared by 5 bases and J by 2 bases, with 7 bases of the junction left unmatched. CDR3 length: 15 amino acids. Germline CDR1 reads SGDLS; CDR2 reads YYNGEE. CDR3 coding DNA: TGTGCCAGCAGTCCACAGGGGATCGCTGGAAACACCATATATTTT. Translation gives CASSPQGIAGNTIYF.

The V gene is TRBV19, the J gene TRBJ1-5; 7 positions agree with TRBD1. The CDR3 length is 16 residues. The germline V gene encodes CDR1 LNHDA and CDR2 SQIVND (reference sequence). The V and J ends lost 2 bases and 6 bases, in that order; junction bases with no gene match: 10. The CDR3 nucleotides are TGTGCCAGTAGTATACCGGGCAGGGGGAAGAGTCAGCCCCAGCATTTT. Encoded protein: CASSIPGRGKSQPQHF.

The CDR3, as DNA: TGTGCCAGTAGTATAGTAGGGGAGGGACAGCCCCAGCATTTT. Protein sequence: CASSIVGEGQPQHF. The chain carries TRBV19 and TRBJ1-5, with D possibly matching TRBD1 (5 bases). The CDR3 sequence is 14 residues long. V lost 1 base and J 7 bases, leaving 11 bases between the germline ends. Per germline, CDR1 LNHDA and CDR2 SQIVND (reference sequence).

CDR3 amino acids: CASSSFDRGAKETQYF. CDR3 nucleotides: TGTGCCAGCAGTTCTTTTGACAGGGGCGCTAAAGAGACCCAGTACTTC. The chain joins TRBV27 to TRBJ2-5; 8 nucleotides align to TRBD1. Germline loops: CDR1 MNHEY, CDR2 SMNVEV (reference sequence). There are 16 residues in the CDR3. The junction had 10 bases not matched to a gene; V was cut back by 4 bases and J by 3 bases.

V usage is TRBV7-2 and J usage is TRBJ2-7, with D possibly TRBD1 on 5 matching bases. This CDR3 is 16 amino acids long. Trimming cost V 0 bases and J 3 bases, with 15 bases left between them. Germline CDR1 and CDR2: SGHTA and FQGNSA. The CDR3 DNA sequence: TGTGCCAGCAGCTTAGCCGGCCGAGTAAGGGGCTACGAGCAGTACTTC. Translation gives CASSLAGRVRGYEQYF.

The chain recombines TRBV19 with TRBJ1-2, with 10 bases lining up with TRBD1. Trimming took 6 bases from V and 7 from J; bases not matched to a gene: 5. The germline V gene has CDR1 LNHDA and CDR2 SQIVND (reference sequence). The CDR3 loop spans 13 amino acids. The CDR3 DNA reads as TGTGCCAGTAGAGACAGGGGGCCGGGTGGCTACACCTTC. Protein sequence: CASRDRGPGGYTF.